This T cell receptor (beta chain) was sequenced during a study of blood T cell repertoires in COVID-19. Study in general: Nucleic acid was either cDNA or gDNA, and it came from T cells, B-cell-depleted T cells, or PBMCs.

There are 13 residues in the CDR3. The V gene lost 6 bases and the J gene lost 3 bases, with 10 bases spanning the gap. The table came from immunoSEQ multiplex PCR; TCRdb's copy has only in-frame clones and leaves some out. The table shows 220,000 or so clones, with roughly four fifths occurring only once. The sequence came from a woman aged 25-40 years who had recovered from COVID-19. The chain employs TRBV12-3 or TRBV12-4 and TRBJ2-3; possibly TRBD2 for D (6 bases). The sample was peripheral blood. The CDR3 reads CASRLAWTDTQYF. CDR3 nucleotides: TGTGCCAGCAGACTAGCCTGGACAGATACGCAGTATTTT.